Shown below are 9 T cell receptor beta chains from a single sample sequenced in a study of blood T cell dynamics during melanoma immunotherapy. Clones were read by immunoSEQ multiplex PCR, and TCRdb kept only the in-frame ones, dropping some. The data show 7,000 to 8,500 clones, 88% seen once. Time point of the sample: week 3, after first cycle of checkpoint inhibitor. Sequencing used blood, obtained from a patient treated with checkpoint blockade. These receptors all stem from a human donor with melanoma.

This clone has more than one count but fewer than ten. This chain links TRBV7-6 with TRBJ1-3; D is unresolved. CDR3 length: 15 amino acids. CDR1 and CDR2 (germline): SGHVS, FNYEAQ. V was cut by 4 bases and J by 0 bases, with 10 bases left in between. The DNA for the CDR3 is TGTGCCAGCAGCTCCCGCGGAGCCTCTGGAAACACCATATATTTT. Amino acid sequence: CASSSRGASGNTIYF.

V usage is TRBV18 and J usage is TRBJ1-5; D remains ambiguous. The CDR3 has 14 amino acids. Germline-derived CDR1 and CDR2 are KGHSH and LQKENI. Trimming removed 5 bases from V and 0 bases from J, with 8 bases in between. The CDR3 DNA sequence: TGTGCCAGCTCAAGGCAGGATAGCAATCAGCCCCAGCATTTT. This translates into CASSRQDSNQPQHF. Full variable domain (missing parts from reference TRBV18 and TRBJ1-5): NAGVMQNPRHLVRRRGQEARLRCSPMKGHSHVYWYRQLPEEGLKFMVYLQKENIIDESGMPKERFSAEFPKEGPSILRIQQVVRGDSAAYFCASSRQDSNQPQHFGDGTRLSIL.

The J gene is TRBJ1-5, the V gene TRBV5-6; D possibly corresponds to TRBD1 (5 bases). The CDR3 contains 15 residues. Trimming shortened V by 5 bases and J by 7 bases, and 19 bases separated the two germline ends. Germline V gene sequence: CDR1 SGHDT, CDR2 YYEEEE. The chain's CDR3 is CASRGWGEVNQPQHF. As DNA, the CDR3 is TGTGCCAGCAGAGGGTGGGGGGAAGTGAACCAGCCCCAGCATTTT. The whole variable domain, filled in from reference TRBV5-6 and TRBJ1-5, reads DAGVTQSPTHLIKTRGQQVTLRCSPKSGHDTVSWYQQALGQGPQFIFQYYEEEERQRGNFPDRFSGHQFPNYSSELNVNALLLGDSALYLCASRGWGEVNQPQHFGDGTRLSIL.

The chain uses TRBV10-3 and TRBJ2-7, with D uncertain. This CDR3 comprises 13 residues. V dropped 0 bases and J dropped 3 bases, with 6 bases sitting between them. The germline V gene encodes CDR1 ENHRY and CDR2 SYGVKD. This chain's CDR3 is CAISESERYEQYF. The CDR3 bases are TGTGCCATCAGTGAGTCGGAACGCTACGAGCAGTACTTC.

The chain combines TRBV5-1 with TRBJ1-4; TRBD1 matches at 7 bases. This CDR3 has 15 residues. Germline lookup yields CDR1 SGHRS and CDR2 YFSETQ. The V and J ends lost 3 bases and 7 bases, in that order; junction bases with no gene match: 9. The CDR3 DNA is TGCGCCAGCAGCTCGGCCGGGACAGCGGTTGAAAAACTGTTTTTT. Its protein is CASSSAGTAVEKLFF.

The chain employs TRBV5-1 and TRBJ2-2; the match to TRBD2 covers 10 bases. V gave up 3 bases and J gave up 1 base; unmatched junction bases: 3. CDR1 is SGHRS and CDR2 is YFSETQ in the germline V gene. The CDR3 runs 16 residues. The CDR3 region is CASSSSGGRNTGELFF. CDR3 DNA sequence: TGCGCCAGCAGCTCTAGCGGGGGCCGGAACACCGGGGAGCTGTTTTTT.

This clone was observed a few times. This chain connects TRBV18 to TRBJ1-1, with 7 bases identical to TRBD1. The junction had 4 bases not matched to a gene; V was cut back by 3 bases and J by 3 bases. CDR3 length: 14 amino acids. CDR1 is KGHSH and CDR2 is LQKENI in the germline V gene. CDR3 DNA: TGTGCCAGCTCACCGGCAGGGGGGGACACTGAAGCTTTCTTT. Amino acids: CASSPAGGDTEAFF.

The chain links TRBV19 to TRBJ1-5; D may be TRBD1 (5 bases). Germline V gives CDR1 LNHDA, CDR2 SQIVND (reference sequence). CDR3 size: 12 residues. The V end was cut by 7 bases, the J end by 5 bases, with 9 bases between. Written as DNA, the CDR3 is TGTGCCAGTATGGGGGGTTATCAGCCCCAGCATTTT. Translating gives CASMGGYQPQHF.

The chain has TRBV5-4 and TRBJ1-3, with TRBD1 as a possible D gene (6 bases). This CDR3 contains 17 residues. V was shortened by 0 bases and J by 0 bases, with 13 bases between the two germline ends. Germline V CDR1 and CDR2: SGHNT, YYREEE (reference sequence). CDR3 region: CASSLAAGASSGNTIYF. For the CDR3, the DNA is TGTGCCAGCAGCTTGGCCGCGGGGGCCAGCTCTGGAAACACCATATATTTT.